Detailed here is one TCR beta chain. Its antigen is undetermined. This sample was included in a study of CD8 T cell repertoires and HIV-1 epitope variants. The overall study: Controls included no peptide, Ebola AY9 epitope, and a CMV, EBV, flu pool.

Method: immunoSEQ multiplex PCR; TCRdb's copy keeps in-frame clones and lacks some. The table shows about 5,600 clones, with approximately 68% occurring only once. General study results and limits: Of fewer than 10 antigen-specific beta clonotypes, six appeared to cross-react with escape variants.

Germline V lookup: CDR1 MNHEY, CDR2 SVGAGI. This CDR3 contains 15 residues. The ends were cut back, 6 bases at V and 0 bases at J, with 15 bases in the middle. The rearrangement uses TRBV6-5 and TRBJ2-7, with D possibly TRBD2 on 5 matching bases. This TCR was sampled from a male donor with HIV. The sample comprised cultured CD8+ T cells derived from PBMCs. The CDR3, as DNA: TGTGCCAGCAGCCCCGAGGACGGACTCTCCTACGAGCAGTACTTC. This sequence encodes CASSPEDGLSYEQYF.